This T cell receptor beta chain was documented in a study of blood T cell repertoires in COVID-19. Turning to the study itself: Spain, Italy and the United States supplied samples that represented acute and convalescent COVID-19.

Per the original methods: Estimates of nucleated cell counts were drawn from the amplification of reference gene primers. TCRdb's copy holds only in-frame clones and misses some; the assay was immunoSEQ multiplex PCR. That table furnishes V, J and clone size, whereas the DNA furnished D and trimming. The sample has approximately 270,000 clones; around 88% are singletons. Input material: peripheral blood. The receptor was isolated from a man younger than 45 with acute or convalescent COVID-19.

CDR3 amino acids: CASSRDRTGYTF. Here the CDR3 DNA reads TGTGCCAGCTCCCGGGACAGGACCGGCTACACCTTC. V is TRBV18 and J is TRBJ1-2; 8 bases are a match to TRBD1. V lost 6 bases to trimming and J lost 8 bases; unmatched junction nucleotides: 5. The CDR3 spans 12 residues. Germline CDR1 and CDR2: KGHSH and LQKENI.